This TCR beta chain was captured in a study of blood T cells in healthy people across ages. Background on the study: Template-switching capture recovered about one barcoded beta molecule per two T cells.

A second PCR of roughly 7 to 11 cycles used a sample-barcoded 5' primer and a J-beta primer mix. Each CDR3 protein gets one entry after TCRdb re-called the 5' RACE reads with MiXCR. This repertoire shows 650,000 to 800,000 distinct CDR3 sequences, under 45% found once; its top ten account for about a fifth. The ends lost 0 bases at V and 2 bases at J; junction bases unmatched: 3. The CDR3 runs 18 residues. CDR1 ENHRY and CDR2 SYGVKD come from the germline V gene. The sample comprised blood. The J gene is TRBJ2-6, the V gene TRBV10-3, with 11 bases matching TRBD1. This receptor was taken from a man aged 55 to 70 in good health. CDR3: CAISESRDRGAGANVLTF. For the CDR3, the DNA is TGTGCCATCAGTGAGTCGAGGGACAGGGGGGCTGGGGCCAACGTCCTGACTTTC.